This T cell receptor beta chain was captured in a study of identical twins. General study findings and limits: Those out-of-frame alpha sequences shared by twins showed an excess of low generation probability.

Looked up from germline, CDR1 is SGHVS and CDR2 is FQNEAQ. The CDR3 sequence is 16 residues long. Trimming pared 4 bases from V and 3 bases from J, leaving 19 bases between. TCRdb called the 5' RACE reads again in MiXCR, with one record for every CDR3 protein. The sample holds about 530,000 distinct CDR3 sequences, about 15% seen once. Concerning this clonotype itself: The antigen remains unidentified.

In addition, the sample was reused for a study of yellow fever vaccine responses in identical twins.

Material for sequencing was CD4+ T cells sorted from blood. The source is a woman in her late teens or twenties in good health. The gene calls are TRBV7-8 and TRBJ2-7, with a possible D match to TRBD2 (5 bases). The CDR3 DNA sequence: TGTGCCAGCAGCTGGAGGACTGATAGCGCCTACTACGAGCAGTACTTC. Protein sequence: CASSWRTDSAYYEQYF.